This T cell receptor beta chain is drawn from a study of blood T cell repertoires in COVID-19 (dated by TCRdb to the early 2020s). With regard to the full study: Samples covering the acute and convalescent phases of COVID-19 were provided by collaborators in the United States, Italy and Spain. The sample metadata nearly always contained a de-identified subject ID, COVID-19 status, age in years and sex. Deeply sampled blood TCRbeta repertoires from subjects exposed to, actively infected with, or recovered from COVID-19 were included in the dataset. The repertoires were made available in a free public database intended to serve as a resource for research on the immune response to SARS-CoV-2. The prospective study material was composed of cDNA or gDNA derived from T cells, B-cell-depleted T cells, or PBMCs. Where available, HLA class I and class II types were obtained from metadata supplied by the sample provider rather than from assay-based typing. The samples were drawn from two sources: the first 160 participants of the ongoing ImmuneRACE study, and 1,000 to 1,500 subjects contributed by 6 global collaborators.

Collaborating institutions collected whole blood in K2EDTA tubes following their own protocols. For TCRbeta analysis, collaborators shipped samples as frozen whole blood, isolated PBMCs, or DNA extracted from either of those sample types. The study at large found these results: How much clinical and demographic metadata was included differed by source and by participant, and the metadata was provided uncurated.

Details on this clone: The antigen it binds to is not known. Per-nucleotide qualities are absent, and no much larger clonotype sits a single base away.

Inclusive of the bounding cysteine and phenylalanine, the CDR3 is 14 residues long. Left in the record is the CDR3 DNA by itself, 42 bases read in frame from the first base. The CDR1 and CDR2 encoded by the germline V gene are SGHVS and FQNEAQ. V is pruned by 5 bases and J by 9 bases, leaving 7 bases of the junction without a gene match. TCRbeta CDR3 regions were amplified from genomic DNA by means of the immunoSEQ Assay, a bias-controlled multiplex PCR. In the source study's methods: The number of nucleated cells in each sample was estimated from the amplification of reference gene primers within the assay. Sequence reads were collapsed and filtered to measure the absolute abundance of every unique TCRbeta CDR3 rearrangement. For each sample, productive Simpson clonality was calculated by taking the square root of Simpson's diversity index across productive rearrangements. As stored in TCRdb, this immuneACCESS dataset retains in-frame rearrangements with V and J assigned. A fraction of the clones does not appear; measured against another copy, unresolved V genes explain less than half of the discrepancy, and the remainder lacks a known reason. V, J and clone size reflect that table, while D and trimming were determined from the DNA. Present in this sample are about 220,000 clones, around 84% of which were seen just once. The ten most abundant clones make up 9.7% of the sample.

The chain uses TRBV7-8 and TRBJ1-6; 7 of the junction bases match TRBD1. The sequence came from a middle-aged man with active or convalescent COVID-19. The sample consisted of peripheral blood. The CDR3 region has the sequence CASSPGTAGSPLHF. DNA sequence: TGTGCCAGCAGCCCCGGGACAGCGGGTTCACCCCTCCACTTT.